The T cell receptor (beta chain) described here comes from a study of T cell responses to AZD1222 COVID-19 vaccine. Repertoires were generated with immunoSEQ multiplex PCR, while TCRdb's copy carries only in-frame clones and drops some. The data show 180,000 or so clones, just over 90% seen once. For this clone: Its specificity is not known.

Overall study findings and caveats: Most donors were white British and more were female, and clonal diversity was possibly underestimated. Repertoire sampling was restricted to post-peak T cell response timepoints. Just a handful of AZD1222 recipients tested seropositive at baseline.

This specimen consisted of peripheral blood, obtained 28 days after the second AZD1222 dose. The clonotype was recovered from an adult who received the AZD1222 COVID-19 vaccine.

Written as DNA, the CDR3 is TGCGCCAGCAGTGGGAGGGGCTACCCCTACGAGCAGTACTTC. Its translation: CASSGRGYPYEQYF. V and J are TRBV10-2 and TRBJ2-7, with D perhaps matching TRBD2 (6 bases). Germline-derived CDR1 and CDR2 are WSHSY and SAAADI. This CDR3 is 14 amino acids long. The V end lost 4 bases, the J end lost 2 bases, and 12 bases lay between the germline ends.